Listed here are 3 T cell receptor beta chains from one sample, sequenced in a study of blood T cell repertoires in COVID-19. The assay was immunoSEQ multiplex PCR, and TCRdb's table has in-frame clones only and misses some. The profile shows 130,000 or so clones, 70% to 90% of them singletons. Sequencing used peripheral blood. Receptors were obtained from a woman in her fifties or sixties with acute or convalescent COVID-19.

V and J are TRBV29-1 and TRBJ1-3, with 12 bases identical to TRBD1. CDR3 size: 15 residues. The V segment lost 3 bases and the J segment 2 bases; nucleotides outside the gene matches: 2. CDR1 is SQVTM, CDR2 ANQGSEA, per germline. CDR3 loop: CSVEGQGATGNTIYF. In DNA, the CDR3 is TGCAGCGTTGAGGGACAGGGGGCAACTGGAAACACCATATATTTT.

The chain couples TRBV6-1 to TRBJ1-1; the match to TRBD1 covers 8 bases. The germline CDR1 and CDR2 sequences are MNHNS and SASEGT. V dropped 2 bases and J dropped 5; count of bases not matched to a gene: 7. CDR3 length equals 15 residues. The CDR3 sequence: CASSERQGRETEAFF. In DNA form, the CDR3 reads TGTGCCAGCAGTGAAAGACAGGGGCGAGAGACTGAAGCTTTCTTT.

This sequence joins TRBV5-4 and TRBJ1-2; 9 bases align to TRBD1. This CDR3 is 14 amino acids long. In germline, CDR1 is SGHNT, CDR2 YYREEE (reference sequence). V was clipped by 2 bases and J by 8 bases; unmatched bases: 7. DNA for the CDR3: TGTGCCAGCAGCTTAATGGGACAGGGTGGCGGCTACACCTTC. It translates to CASSLMGQGGGYTF.